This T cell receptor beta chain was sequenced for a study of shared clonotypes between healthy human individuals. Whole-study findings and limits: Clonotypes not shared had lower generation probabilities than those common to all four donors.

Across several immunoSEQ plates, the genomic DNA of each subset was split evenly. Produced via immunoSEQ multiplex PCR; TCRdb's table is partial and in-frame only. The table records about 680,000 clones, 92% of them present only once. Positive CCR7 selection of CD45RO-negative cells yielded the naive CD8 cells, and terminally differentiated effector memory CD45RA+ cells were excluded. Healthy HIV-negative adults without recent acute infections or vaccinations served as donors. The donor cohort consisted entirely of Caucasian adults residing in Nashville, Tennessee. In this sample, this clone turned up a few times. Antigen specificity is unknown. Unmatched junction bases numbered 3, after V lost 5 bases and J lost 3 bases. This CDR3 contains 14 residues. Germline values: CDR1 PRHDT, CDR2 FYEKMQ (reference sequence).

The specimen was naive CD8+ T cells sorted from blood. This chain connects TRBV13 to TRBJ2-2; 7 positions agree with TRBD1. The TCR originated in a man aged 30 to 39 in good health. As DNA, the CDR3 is TGTGCCAGCAGCCCTGGGACAGACACCGGGGAGCTGTTTTTT. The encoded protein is CASSPGTDTGELFF.